The 16 T cell receptor beta chains given below trace back to one sample, sequenced in a study of beta chain features in type 1 diabetes. Expressed TCRB transcripts were sequenced, since all the RNA that had been isolated was reverse transcribed. Only in-frame clones appear in the TCRdb table, and some are missing; sequencing was by immunoSEQ multiplex PCR. There are 900,000 or so clones in the sample; 17% occur only once, and 0.02% to 0.025% lies in the top ten. The specimen was naive CD4+ T cells from blood. The source of these receptors is a woman younger than 35 in good health.

V and J are TRBV2 and TRBJ2-1, with TRBD2 matching over 14 bases. Germline-derived CDR1 and CDR2 are SNHLY and FYNNEI. The CDR3 is 18 residues long. With 11 bases clipped from V and 0 bases from J, the junction kept 12 bases outside the gene matches. CDR3 sequence reads: CAVQGTSGRISSYNEQFF. CDR3 DNA: TGTGCCGTACAGGGGACTAGCGGGAGAATTAGCTCCTACAATGAGCAGTTCTTC.

In its sample, this clone was seen a few times. DNA for the CDR3: TGCAGTGTGTGGTCGCAGTATTTT. Residues: CSVWSQYF. The chain combines TRBV20-1 with TRBJ2-3; D is unclear. The CDR3 extends over 8 amino acids. Trimming took off 7 bases at V and 10 bases at J, with 6 bases between the two ends. From germline, CDR1 is DFQATT and CDR2 SNEGSKA (reference sequence).

This clone was picked up a small number of times. V is TRBV19 and J is TRBJ2-5; 8 bases fit TRBD1. V gave up 4 bases and J gave up 4 bases; unmatched junction bases: 5. From germline, CDR1 is LNHDA and CDR2 SQIVND (reference sequence). The CDR3 has 14 residues. CDR3 nucleotide sequence: TGTGCCAGTAGTAGGACAGGGCCGGGAGAGACCCAGTACTTC. It translates to CASSRTGPGETQYF.

This clone was counted a few times. J is TRBJ2-1 and V is TRBV7-2; possible D gene TRBD2, 6 bases. Germline CDR1 and CDR2: SGHTA and FQGNSA. The CDR3 contains 13 residues. The V and J ends lost 5 bases and 8 bases respectively, with 13 bases between them. The CDR3 DNA follows: TGTGCCAGCAGCCCGACTAGTGCCCATGAGCAGTTCTTC. This gives the protein CASSPTSAHEQFF.

There are many counts of this clone. The chain recombines TRBV10-3 with TRBJ2-6; 7 bases line up with TRBD1. Germline values: CDR1 ENHRY, CDR2 SYGVKD. This CDR3 contains 15 residues. With 6 bases clipped from V and 1 base from J, the junction kept 3 bases outside the gene matches. The CDR3 spells CAISTGASGANVLTF. The CDR3 coding sequence is TGTGCCATCAGCACAGGGGCATCTGGGGCCAACGTCCTGACTTTC.

The chain couples TRBV9 to TRBJ2-7; 13 bases are a match to TRBD2. Trimming cost V 0 bases and J 2 bases; bases outside gene matches: 5. CDR3 length: 17 amino acids. The germline V gene encodes CDR1 SGDLS and CDR2 YYNGEE. The chain's CDR3 is CASSVGTGTSGTYEQYF. CDR3 nucleotides: TGTGCCAGCAGCGTAGGAACCGGGACTAGCGGGACCTACGAGCAGTACTTC.

This clone was observed a few times. V usage is TRBV13 and J usage is TRBJ1-2; TRBD1 aligns across 11 bases. Trimming cost V 3 bases and J 8 bases; bases outside gene matches: 5. This CDR3 is built from 14 residues. Germline V gene data show CDR1 as PRHDT and CDR2 as FYEKMQ (reference sequence). CDR3 region: CASSLRTGGWGYTF. CDR3 nucleotide sequence: TGTGCCAGCAGCTTGCGGACAGGGGGCTGGGGCTACACCTTC.

The chain recombines TRBV4-1 with TRBJ2-3, with TRBD2 as a possible D gene (5 bases). There are 18 residues in the CDR3. Trimming took 4 bases from V and 1 from J, leaving 21 bases between them. Germline CDR1 MGHRA, CDR2 YSYEKL. The CDR3 sequence is CASSPQPRRSKGTDTQYF. DNA for the CDR3: TGCGCCAGCAGCCCCCAACCCAGGAGGTCCAAGGGCACAGATACGCAGTATTTT.

The sample holds a few counts of this clone. The J gene is TRBJ2-5, the V gene TRBV15; no reliable D call. CDR1 and CDR2 (germline): LNHNV, YYDKDF (reference sequence). V was cut by 0 bases and J by 5 bases, with 7 bases left in between. CDR3 size: 13 residues. The CDR3 nucleotides read TGTGCCACCAGCAGAGATCATTGGGAGACCCAGTACTTC. It specifies CATSRDHWETQYF.

The gene calls are TRBV6-1 and TRBJ1-1; D is perhaps TRBD1 (5 bases). The CDR3 is 15 amino acids. Germline values: CDR1 MNHNS, CDR2 SASEGT. Trimming removed 2 bases from V and 5 bases from J, with 15 bases in between. In DNA, the CDR3 is TGTGCCAGCAGTGAAAGCATTGGGGCAGGGACTGAAGCTTTCTTT. Amino acid sequence: CASSESIGAGTEAFF.

The chain has TRBV18 and TRBJ2-1, with D perhaps given as TRBD1 or TRBD2 (5 bases each). CDR1 is KGHSH and CDR2 is LQKENI in the germline V gene. This CDR3 region has 14 residues. V was shortened by 3 bases and J by 5 bases, with 11 bases between the two germline ends. The CDR3 here is CASSPVLGDNEQFF. The CDR3 DNA is TGTGCCAGCTCACCCGTTTTGGGGGACAATGAGCAGTTCTTC.

Turning to this clone: One end of the junction does not line up with germline, which may come from a read error. The chain carries TRBV7-6 and TRBJ2-1; 11 nucleotides line up with TRBD2. The CDR3 length is 15 residues. CDR1 and CDR2 (germline): SGHVS, FNYEAQ. CDR3: CASSLAGGTYNEQFF. CDR3 DNA: TGTGCCAGCAGCCTAGCGGGGGGTACATACAATGAGCAGTTCTTC.

This clone was recorded a few times. The chain employs TRBV7-9 and TRBJ2-2; D perhaps matches TRBD2 (6 bases). V gave up 5 bases and J gave up 2 bases, with 15 bases separating them. Germline V gene data show CDR1 as SEHNR and CDR2 as FQNEAQ (reference sequence). The CDR3 has 16 amino acids. The CDR3 DNA reads as TGTGCCAGCAGCGGCCGCGGGACTTCCAACACCGGGGAGCTGTTTTTT. Translating gives CASSGRGTSNTGELFF.

The chain links TRBV7-3 to TRBJ2-3, with D possibly matching TRBD1 (6 bases). Per germline, CDR1 SGHTA and CDR2 FQGTGA. CDR3 length: 15 residues. V lost 1 base, J lost 9 bases, and 17 bases lay in between. DNA of the CDR3: TGTGCCAGCAGCTTAAGCGGGTCCCAGCAGGGGACGCAGTATTTT. It yields the protein CASSLSGSQQGTQYF.

V is TRBV5-1 and J is TRBJ1-1; the match to TRBD1 covers 7 bases. Trimming cost V 2 bases and J 1 base; bases outside gene matches: 5. Germline lookup yields CDR1 SGHRS and CDR2 YFSETQ. The CDR3 has 15 amino acids. DNA of the CDR3: TGCGCCAGCAGCTTCGGACAGGCCTGGAACACTGAAGCTTTCTTT. Its translation is CASSFGQAWNTEAFF.

The genes are TRBV10-3 and TRBJ2-5; no clear D. Trimming took off 3 bases at V and 1 base at J, with 12 bases between the two ends. Germline V gene lookup returns CDR1 ENHRY and CDR2 SYGVKD. CDR3 size: 15 residues. As DNA, the CDR3 is TGTGCCATCAGTGACGGTCAGTCAATCCAAGAGACCCAGTACTTC. Translation: CAISDGQSIQETQYF.